One T cell receptor (beta chain) is described in this entry. Its antigen is not known. The entry originates in a study of beta chain features in type 1 diabetes. Germline V gene data show CDR1 as LGHNA and CDR2 as YNFKEQ. Deletions cut 5 bases from V and 4 bases from J, with 14 bases between. The length of the CDR3 is 14 residues. Findings and limits, study-wide: Moderately but significantly shorter TCRB CDR3s were found in Type 1 diabetes patients in all four CD4+ subsets. The question of HLA type influencing TCRB rearrangement was one that remained unresolved here.

The isolated RNA, all of it, was reverse transcribed, so expressed TCRB transcripts were what got sequenced. Libraries were prepared by immunoSEQ multiplex PCR; TCRdb keeps only in-frame clonotypes and omits some of them. The sample lists roughly 300,000 clones, roughly 8% occurring once. Sorted populations all had greater than 95% purity. The J gene is TRBJ1-2, the V gene TRBV4-2; D not certain. The specimen was central memory CD4+ T cells from blood. The TCR comes from a young woman in good health. The CDR3 DNA sequence: TGTGCCAGCAGCGATGACTTAAATGCCTATGGCTACACCTTC. Encoded protein: CASSDDLNAYGYTF.